This T cell receptor beta chain emerged from a study of a mutant IDH1 vaccine in newly diagnosed glioma. Study outcomes and limitations: Among patients, 90% to 95% showed immune responses induced by the vaccine.

Regarding time point: week 11, during vaccination. In every dose of vaccine, 300 ug of mutant IDH1 20-mer peptide was given alongside topical imiquimod. CDR3 size: 14 residues. Deletions cut 2 bases from V and 7 bases from J, with 11 bases between. Germline V CDR1 and CDR2: SGHTA, FQGNSA. In regard to this clone: Antigen specificity is unknown.

Repertoires were generated with immunoSEQ multiplex PCR, while TCRdb's copy carries only in-frame clones and drops some. Of around 25,000 clones in the sample, around 82% were seen once. The chain has TRBV7-2 and TRBJ2-2; tentative D call: TRBD1 (5 bases). Sequencing was performed on PBMCs, taken from a glioma patient whose treatment included an IDH1 peptide vaccine. This sequence originates from a woman younger than 35 with glioma. The CDR3 DNA reads TGTGCCAGCAGCTTACAGGGAACCGTCGGGGAGCTGTTTTTT. Protein sequence: CASSLQGTVGELFF.